These 6 T cell receptor beta chains came from one sample sequenced in a study of blood T cell repertoires in COVID-19. Only in-frame clones appear in the TCRdb table, and some are missing; sequencing was by immunoSEQ multiplex PCR. The table includes around 120,000 clones, about three quarters detected once. The sequenced sample was peripheral blood. The source is a man aged 65 to 85 with acute or convalescent COVID-19.

The genes are TRBV3-1 (or the pseudogene TRBV3-2) and TRBJ2-7; no firm D call. V lost 0 bases to trimming and J lost 2 bases, with 11 bases between them. This CDR3 is 15 amino acids long. From germline, CDR1 is LGHDT and CDR2 YNNKEL (reference sequence). The CDR3 region has the DNA TGTGCCAGCAGCCAAGACCCGGTGGTAGCCTACGAGCAGTACTTC. It translates to CASSQDPVVAYEQYF.

The rearrangement links TRBV2 to TRBJ2-7; 10 nucleotides match TRBD2. Germline assignment: CDR1 SNHLY and CDR2 FYNNEI. The CDR3 sequence is 14 residues long. Germline trimming cut 4 bases from V and 5 bases from J; bases unmatched to any gene: 5. CDR3 in DNA: TGTGCCAGCAGTGTGATACTAGCGGGAAACGAGCAGTACTTC. Protein product: CASSVILAGNEQYF. Variable domain in full (rest from reference TRBV2 and TRBJ2-7): EPEVTQTPSHQVTQMGQEVILRCVPISNHLYFYWYRQILGQKVEFLVSFYNNEISEKSEIFDDQFSVERPDGSNFTLKIRSTKLEDSAMYFCASSVILAGNEQYFGPGTRLTVT.

With regard to this clone: This sample includes further DNA sequences coding for the same CDR3. The CDR3 protein is CASSPAGNTEAFF. CDR3 coding DNA: TGTGCCAGCTCACCGGCGGGCAACACTGAAGCTTTCTTT. The V and J genes are TRBV18 and TRBJ1-1; D is undetermined. CDR3 length equals 13 residues. Trimming removed 3 bases at V and 2 bases at J, with 7 bases between. Germline V gives CDR1 KGHSH, CDR2 LQKENI.

This clone was seen a few times. The genes are TRBV30 and TRBJ1-5; 7 bases are shared with TRBD1. The germline CDR1 and CDR2 sequences are GTSNPN and SVGIG (reference sequence). The ends lost 2 bases at V and 10 bases at J; junction bases unmatched: 5. This CDR3 has 12 amino acids. The CDR3 coding sequence is TGTGCCTGGAGTACAGGGGATATTCCCCAGCATTTT. Translation: CAWSTGDIPQHF.

DNA of the CDR3: TGCGCCAGCAGTGAGTCAACAGGACAGGGGTCATTGCCAACTAATGAAAAACTGTTTTTT. Its translation: CASSESTGQGSLPTNEKLFF. The rearrangement uses TRBV10-1 and TRBJ1-4, with 9 bases matching TRBD1. CDR3 size: 20 residues. Germline assignment: CDR1 WNHNN and CDR2 SYGVQD (reference sequence). Trimming at V came to 0 bases and at J to 0 bases, leaving 11 bases not matched to a gene.

The chain carries TRBV7-8 and TRBJ2-7; D ambiguous. The ends were cut back, 1 base at V and 0 bases at J, with 13 bases in the middle. The germline CDR1 and CDR2 sequences are SGHVS and FQNEAQ. This CDR3 spans 16 amino acids. DNA of the CDR3: TGTGCCAGCAGCTTAGATGCAGCGCTAAGCTCCTACGAGCAGTACTTC. Encoded protein: CASSLDAALSSYEQYF.